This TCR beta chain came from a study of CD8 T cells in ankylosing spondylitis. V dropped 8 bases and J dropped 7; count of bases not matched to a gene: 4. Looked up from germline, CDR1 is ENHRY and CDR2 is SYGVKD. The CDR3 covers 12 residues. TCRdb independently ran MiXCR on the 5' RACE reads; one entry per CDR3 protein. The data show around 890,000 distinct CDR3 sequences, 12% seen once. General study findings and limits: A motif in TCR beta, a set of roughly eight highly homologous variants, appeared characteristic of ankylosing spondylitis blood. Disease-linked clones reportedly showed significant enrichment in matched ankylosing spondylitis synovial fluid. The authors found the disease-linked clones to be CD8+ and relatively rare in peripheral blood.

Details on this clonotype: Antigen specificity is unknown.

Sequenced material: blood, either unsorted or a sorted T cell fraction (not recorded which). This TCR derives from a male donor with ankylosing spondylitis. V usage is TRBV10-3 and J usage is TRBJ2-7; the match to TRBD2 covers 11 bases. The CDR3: CAILGLADEQYF. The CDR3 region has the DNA TGTGCCATCCTGGGACTAGCGGATGAGCAGTACTTC.